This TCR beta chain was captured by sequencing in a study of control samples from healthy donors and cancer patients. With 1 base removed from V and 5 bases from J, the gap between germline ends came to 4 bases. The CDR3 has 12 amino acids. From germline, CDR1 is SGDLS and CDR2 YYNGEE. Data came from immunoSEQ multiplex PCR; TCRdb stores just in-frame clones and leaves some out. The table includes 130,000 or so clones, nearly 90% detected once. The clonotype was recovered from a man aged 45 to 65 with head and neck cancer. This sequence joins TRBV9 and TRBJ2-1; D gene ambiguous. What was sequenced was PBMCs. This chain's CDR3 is CASSVRNNEQFF. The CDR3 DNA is TGTGCCAGCAGCGTAAGGAACAATGAGCAGTTCTTC.